This section outlines one TCR beta chain sequence together with its context. This clone's antigen is unknown. No much larger clone is present one base from it, and per-base qualities are unavailable. From the cysteine up to the phenylalanine, the CDR3 has a length of 17 residues. Solely the CDR3 DNA is kept, with 51 bases framed from the first base. Reading the germline V gene (reference sequence) gives CDR1 LNHDA and CDR2 SQIVND. Trimming takes 6 bases from V and 2 bases from J, and the germline ends sit 21 bases apart. This record comes from a study of T cell repertoires in cytomegalovirus infection (dated by TCRdb to the late 2010s). General notes on the study: Donor HLA type was relevant to the analysis, as public TCR beta signatures indicated carriage of CMV infection together with the matching HLA type.

The research as a whole found: In the ex vivo response, HLA-C-restricted CMV-specific TCR beta clonotypes were dominant, and in two of eight donors the single most frequent clonotype came from this HLA-C-restricted group. Carriers of CMV infection plus the relevant HLA type were discriminated by the cumulative frequency of public TCR beta family members in the study cohort and in an independent 352-donor cohort.

Sequencing used an Illumina HiSeq 1500. TCRdb's own reprocessing of the public reads used fastp at Q25 and MiXCR and kept productive beta chains. One record per CDR3 amino acid sequence lists the most common genes and DNA. The sample contains some 400,000 distinct CDR3 sequences, 25% to 40% of them found a single time. Approximately 15% of the sample goes to the ten largest clones. Sequences were obtained from PBMCs. The TCR comes from a human donor in good health (CMV status not recorded). Some clones in this sample may be carry-over from other donors' samples. Recombination joined TRBV19 with TRBJ2-3; tentative D gene TRBD2, with 6 bases matching. The nucleotides read TGTGCCAGTAGGGCCTCTGGAGGCGGGGCCCCCACAGATACGCAGTATTTT. Its coded protein is CASRASGGGAPTDTQYF. Extended through the reference TRBV19 and TRBJ2-3 proteins, this CDR3 yields the full variable domain: DGGITQSPKYLFRKEGQNVTLSCEQNLNHDAMYWYRQDPGQGLRLIYYSQIVNDFQKGDIAEGYSVSREKKESFPLTVTSAQKNPTAFYLCASRASGGGAPTDTQYFGPGTRLTVL.